The entry below describes one T cell receptor (beta chain). The sample is drawn from a study of blood T cell repertoires in COVID-19. The overall study: Sources were T cells, B-cell-depleted T cells, or PBMCs; the material itself was cDNA or gDNA.

V dropped 6 bases and J dropped 4; count of bases not matched to a gene: 6. This CDR3 contains 14 residues. Germline V gene lookup returns CDR1 ENHRY and CDR2 SYGVKD. Some clones are missing from TCRdb's copy, which holds only in-frame ones; the method was immunoSEQ multiplex PCR. This sample has approximately 150,000 clones, with approximately 90% found just once. The specimen was peripheral blood. The V and J genes are TRBV10-3 and TRBJ1-2; 9 nucleotides line up with TRBD1. The receptor was derived from a woman aged 60-70 years with active or convalescent COVID-19. The CDR3 nucleotides read TGTGCCATCAGCACAGGGGGCATCGGCTATGGCTACACCTTC. Translated, it gives CAISTGGIGYGYTF.